This T cell receptor beta chain was documented in a study of Tregs in tolerant kidney transplant recipients. Comments on this clone: Its antigen is unknown.

General observations from the study: The small number of patients limits these findings pending further validation. No direct test of biological reproducibility was done here.

Thawed PBMCs were FACS-sorted into unstimulated CD4+CD25+CD127- regulatory T cells, CD4+CD25- non-regulatory cells, CD4 and CD8 cells. Generated by immunoSEQ multiplex PCR, the TCRdb table keeps only in-frame clones and is missing some. The data show approximately 65,000 clones, with less than 90% seen just once and around 4.5% held by the top ten. The CDR3 totals 15 residues. Germline-derived CDR1 and CDR2 are LNHDA and SQIVND (reference sequence). V was cut by 4 bases and J by 3 bases, with 14 bases left in between. The source is a human donor in good health. The V and J genes are TRBV19 and TRBJ2-3; perhaps D is TRBD1 or TRBD2 (6 bases each). Source material: CD4+ T cells from blood. The CDR3 DNA reads TGTGCCAGTAGTAAGGGGGGACTCCTGACAGATACGCAGTATTTT. It is translated as CASSKGGLLTDTQYF.